This entry describes one T cell receptor (beta chain). The specificity of this receptor is unknown. Within one base of it there is no much larger clone, and no base qualities were kept. The donors were some 39 Caucasian individuals from Russia, aged 6 to 90 years, who were systemically healthy. Roughly 10 milliliters of peripheral blood were drawn from each donor into EDTA-treated Vacutainer tubes. Ficoll-Paque density-gradient centrifugation was used to isolate PBMCs, with at least 7 million per sample. Trizol reagent was used to extract total RNA from the PBMCs, yielding at least 5.5 micrograms per sample. For every donor, an aliquot of PBMCs went through flow cytometry to measure the percentages of naive CD45RAhigh/CD27high T cells. The sample belongs to a study of blood T cells in healthy people across ages (dated by TCRdb to about 2015). About the full investigation: In model experiments, template switching captured about one uniquely barcoded TCR beta cDNA molecule for every two T cells. Age-related changes in TCR beta repertoire diversity were measured in the study by deep sequencing normalized with unique cDNA molecular identifiers. The donors were split into four age groups: young (average 16 years), middle-aged (roughly 40), aged (over 55) and long-lived (approximately 80). To avoid experimental bias, donors of different ages were randomly spread across the sequencing lanes. The study analyzed two additional independent replicas of 1 million unique cDNA reads from the same blood draw for two donors, one aged 18 to 30 and one aged 80 or older. What the study reported, not specific to this receptor: There was a strong correlation between observed TCR beta diversity and the percentage of naive T cells measured by flow cytometry. Observed TCR beta diversity per million T cells fell roughly linearly with age, and a significant reduction was already apparent by age approximately 40. Because donor CMV infection status was unknown, age-related changes in expanded clonotypes were potentially confounded. Conclusive comparison of naive and antigen-experienced compartments was prevented by the profiling of bulk unsorted PBMCs. Compared with the aged group, the long-lived group had more naive CD4+ T cells, fewer expanded clones and increased TCR diversity, suggesting age selection. Estimates of total diversity based on one million sequenced T cells were regarded as lower bounds and as underestimates.

Libraries came from 5' RACE. The second PCR ran for about 6 to 12 cycles and used a J-beta primer mix along with a sample-barcoded 5' primer. A unique molecular identifier was introduced onto each TCR beta cDNA molecule by a template-switch 5' adaptor carrying 12 random nucleotides. At least 2.5 million CDR3-containing paired-end reads were obtained from each sample. The Mint cDNA synthesis kit, primed by a TRBC-specific oligonucleotide, was used to synthesize first-strand cDNA from all RNA. Following uracil-DNA glycosylase treatment, a first 18-cycle PCR with universal primers M1SS and BC2_uni_R was performed on all cDNA. Turning to the authors' computational methods: For normalization, 1 million high-quality reads, each with a distinct molecular identifier, were randomly selected from each sample. Reads sharing molecular identifiers were discarded rather than binned into consensus sequences. MiTCR, set to a Q25 quality threshold and the strictest error-elimination algorithm, was used for CDR3 identification, clonotype clustering and error correction. A nonparametric unseen species model with Euler transformation was used to estimate lower-bound total TCR beta diversity. TCRdb reanalyzed the raw reads on its own, using fastp at Q25 for trimming and MiXCR for clone calling, and kept in-frame beta chains. Rows are combined by CDR3 protein, so each entry shows the most common genes and DNA. TCRdb assigned the V and J calls; the authors' analysis was not used. In this sample the table shows 1.8 million or so distinct CDR3 sequences, roughly two fifths of which occur a single time. The top ten hold 23% of the sample.

Here V drops 3 bases and J drops 0 bases, and the junction holds 7 bases not matched to any gene. Including the terminal cysteine and phenylalanine, the CDR3 comprises 17 residues. The only DNA kept is the CDR3, 51 bases in frame from the first base. For CDR1 and CDR2, the germline V gene lists MDHEN and SYDVKM. The TCR was taken from a human donor in good health. The chain joins TRBV28 to TRBJ2-7; 11 middle bases align to TRBD2. The sequencing input was blood. The base sequence is TGTGCCAGCAGTTTCGCTAGCGGGGGGCACAGCTCCTACGAGCAGTACTTC. The encoded protein is CASSFASGGHSSYEQYF.